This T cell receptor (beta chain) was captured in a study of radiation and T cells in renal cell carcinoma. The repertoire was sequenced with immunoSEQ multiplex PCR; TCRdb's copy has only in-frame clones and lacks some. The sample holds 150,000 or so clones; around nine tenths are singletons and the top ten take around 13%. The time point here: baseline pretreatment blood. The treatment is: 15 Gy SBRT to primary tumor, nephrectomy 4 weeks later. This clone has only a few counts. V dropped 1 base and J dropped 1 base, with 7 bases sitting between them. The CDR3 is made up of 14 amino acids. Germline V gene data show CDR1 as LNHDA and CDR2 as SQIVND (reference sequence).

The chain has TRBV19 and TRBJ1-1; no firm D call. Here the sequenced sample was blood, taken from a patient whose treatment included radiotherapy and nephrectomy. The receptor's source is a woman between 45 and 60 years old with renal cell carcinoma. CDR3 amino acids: CASSIGVGNTEAFF. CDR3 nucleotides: TGTGCCAGTAGTATAGGAGTTGGGAACACTGAAGCTTTCTTT.